This T cell receptor beta chain was retrieved from a study of patients and donors after allogeneic stem cell transplantation. Germline V CDR1 and CDR2: SNHLY, FYNNEI. The CDR3 spans 16 residues. The ends were cut back, 2 bases at V and 3 bases at J, with 14 bases in the middle. This clonotype was recorded at least ten times. TCRdb reanalysed the RT-PCR reads using MiXCR and keeps one entry per CDR3 protein. Counted here are 200,000 to 250,000 distinct CDR3 sequences, roughly 13% occurring once; the ten biggest clones make up roughly 10%. Sequencing used blood, either unsorted or a sorted T cell fraction (not recorded which). The chain joins TRBV2 to TRBJ1-5; no clear D gene. This receptor was identified in a human donor who was either an allogeneic HSCT recipient or a stem cell or donor lymphocyte infusion donor (not recorded which). It is not recorded whose cells these are; they may come from a transplant donor. CDR3: CASSESEILLNQPQHF. CDR3 nucleotides: TGTGCCAGCAGTGAATCCGAGATATTGCTCAATCAGCCCCAGCATTTT. The full variable domain, with the rest looked up from reference TRBV2 and TRBJ1-5, is EPEVTQTPSHQVTQMGQEVILRCVPISNHLYFYWYRQILGQKVEFLVSFYNNEISEKSEIFDDQFSVERPDGSNFTLKIRSTKLEDSAMYFCASSESEILLNQPQHFGDGTRLSIL.